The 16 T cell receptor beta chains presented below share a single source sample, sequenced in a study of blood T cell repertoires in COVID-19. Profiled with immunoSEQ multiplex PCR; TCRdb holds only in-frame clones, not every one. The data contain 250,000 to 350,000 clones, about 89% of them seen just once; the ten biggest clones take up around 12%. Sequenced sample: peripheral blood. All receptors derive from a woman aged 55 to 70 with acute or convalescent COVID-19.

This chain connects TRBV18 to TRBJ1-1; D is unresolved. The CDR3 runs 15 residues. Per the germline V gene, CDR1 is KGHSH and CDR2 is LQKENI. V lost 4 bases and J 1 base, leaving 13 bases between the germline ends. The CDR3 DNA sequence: TGTGCCAGCTCACTGAGTTCCATACCGAACACTGAAGCTTTCTTT. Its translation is CASSLSSIPNTEAFF. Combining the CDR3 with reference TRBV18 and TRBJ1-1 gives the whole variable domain NAGVMQNPRHLVRRRGQEARLRCSPMKGHSHVYWYRQLPEEGLKFMVYLQKENIIDESGMPKERFSAEFPKEGPSILRIQQVVRGDSAAYFCASSLSSIPNTEAFFGQGTRLTVV.

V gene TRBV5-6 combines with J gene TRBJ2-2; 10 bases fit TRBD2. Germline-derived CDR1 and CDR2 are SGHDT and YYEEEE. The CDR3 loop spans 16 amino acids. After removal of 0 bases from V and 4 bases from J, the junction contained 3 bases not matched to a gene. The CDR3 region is CASSLAASGGTGELFF. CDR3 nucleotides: TGTGCCAGCAGCTTGGCGGCTAGCGGGGGCACCGGGGAGCTGTTTTTT. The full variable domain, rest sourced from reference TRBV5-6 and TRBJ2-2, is DAGVTQSPTHLIKTRGQQVTLRCSPKSGHDTVSWYQQALGQGPQFIFQYYEEEERQRGNFPDRFSGHQFPNYSSELNVNALLLGDSALYLCASSLAASGGTGELFFGEGSRLTVL.

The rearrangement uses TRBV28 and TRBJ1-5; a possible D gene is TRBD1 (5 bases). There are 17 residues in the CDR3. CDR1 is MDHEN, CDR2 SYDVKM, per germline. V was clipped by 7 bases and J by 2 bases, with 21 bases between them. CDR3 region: CASNHRGRGIGNQPQHF. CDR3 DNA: TGTGCCAGCAACCATAGGGGTCGGGGGATAGGCAATCAGCCCCAGCATTTT.

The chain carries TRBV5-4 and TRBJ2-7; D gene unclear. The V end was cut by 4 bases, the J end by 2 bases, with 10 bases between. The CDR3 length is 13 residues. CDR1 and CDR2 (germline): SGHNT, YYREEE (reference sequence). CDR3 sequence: CASSTLSTYEQYF. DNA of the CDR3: TGTGCCAGCAGCACCCTTAGTACCTACGAGCAGTACTTC.

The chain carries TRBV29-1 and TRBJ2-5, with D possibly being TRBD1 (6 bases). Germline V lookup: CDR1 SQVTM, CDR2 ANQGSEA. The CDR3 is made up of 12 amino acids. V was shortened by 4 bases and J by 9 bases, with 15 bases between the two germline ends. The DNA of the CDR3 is TGCAGCGTTGGGACAGAGCTGGGGTCCCAGTACTTC. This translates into CSVGTELGSQYF. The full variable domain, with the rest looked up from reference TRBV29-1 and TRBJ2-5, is SAVISQKPSRDICQRGTSLTIQCQVDSQVTMMFWYRQQPGQSLTLIATANQGSEATYESGFVIDKFPISRPNLTFSTLTVSNMSPEDSSIYLCSVGTELGSQYFGPGTRLLVL.

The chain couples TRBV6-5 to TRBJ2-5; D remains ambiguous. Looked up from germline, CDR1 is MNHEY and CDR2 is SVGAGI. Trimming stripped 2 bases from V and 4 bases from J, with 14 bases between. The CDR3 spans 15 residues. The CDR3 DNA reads TGTGCCAGCAGTTACGTACCGCCGCCCAGAGAGACCCAGTACTTC. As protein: CASSYVPPPRETQYF.

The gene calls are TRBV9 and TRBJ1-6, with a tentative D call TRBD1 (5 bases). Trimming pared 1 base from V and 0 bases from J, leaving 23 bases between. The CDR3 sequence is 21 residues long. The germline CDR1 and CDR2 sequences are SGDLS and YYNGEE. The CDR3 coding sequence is TGTGCCAGCAGCGTAACGGGGGGTTGGGGGGGGAGCAGCTCCTATAATTCACCCCTCCACTTT. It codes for CASSVTGGWGGSSSYNSPLHF.

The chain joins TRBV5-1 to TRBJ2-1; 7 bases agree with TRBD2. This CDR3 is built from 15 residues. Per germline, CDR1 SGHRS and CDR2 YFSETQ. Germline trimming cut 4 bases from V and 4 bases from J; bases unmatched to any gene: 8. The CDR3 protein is CASSVRDYIYNEQFF. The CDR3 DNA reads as TGCGCCAGCAGCGTCCGGGACTACATATACAATGAGCAGTTCTTC.

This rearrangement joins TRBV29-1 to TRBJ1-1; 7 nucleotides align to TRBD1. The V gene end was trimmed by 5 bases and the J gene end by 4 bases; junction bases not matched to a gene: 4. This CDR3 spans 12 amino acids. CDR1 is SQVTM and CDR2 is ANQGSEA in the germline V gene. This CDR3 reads CSVMTGPTEAFF. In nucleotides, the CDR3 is TGCAGCGTTATGACAGGGCCCACTGAAGCTTTCTTT.

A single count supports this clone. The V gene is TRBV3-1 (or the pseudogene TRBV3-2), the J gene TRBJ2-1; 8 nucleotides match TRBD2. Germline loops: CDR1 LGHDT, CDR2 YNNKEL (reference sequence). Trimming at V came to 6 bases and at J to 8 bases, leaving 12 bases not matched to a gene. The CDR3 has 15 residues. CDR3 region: CASSQPGLVSHEQFF. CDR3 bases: TGTGCCAGCAGTCAGCCGGGACTAGTTAGTCATGAGCAGTTCTTC.

Written as DNA, the CDR3 is TGTGCCAGCAGCGTTACTAGCGGGAGAAATGAGCAGTTCTTC. Residues: CASSVTSGRNEQFF. This sequence joins TRBV9 and TRBJ2-1, with TRBD2 matching over 11 bases. CDR1 is SGDLS and CDR2 is YYNGEE in the germline V gene. V trimming: 2 bases; J trimming: 7 bases; junction bases outside the gene matches: 2. This CDR3 is built from 14 residues.

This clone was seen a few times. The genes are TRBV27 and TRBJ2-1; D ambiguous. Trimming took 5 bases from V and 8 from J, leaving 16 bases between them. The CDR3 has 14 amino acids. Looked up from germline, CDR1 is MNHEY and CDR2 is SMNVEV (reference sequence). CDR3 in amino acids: CASSPRSSSDEQFF. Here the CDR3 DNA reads TGTGCCAGCAGTCCCCGGAGCAGTTCGGATGAGCAGTTCTTC.

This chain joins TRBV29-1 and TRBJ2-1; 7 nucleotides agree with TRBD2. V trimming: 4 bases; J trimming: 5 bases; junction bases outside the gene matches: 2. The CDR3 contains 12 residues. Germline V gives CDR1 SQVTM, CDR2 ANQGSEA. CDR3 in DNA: TGCAGCGTTGGACTAGCCCACAATGAGCAGTTCTTC. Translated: CSVGLAHNEQFF.

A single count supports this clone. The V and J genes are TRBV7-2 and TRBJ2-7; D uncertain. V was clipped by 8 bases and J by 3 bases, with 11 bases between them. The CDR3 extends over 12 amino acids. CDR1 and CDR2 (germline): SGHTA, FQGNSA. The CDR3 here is CASSSLHYEQYF. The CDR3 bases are TGTGCCAGCTCGTCTTTACACTACGAGCAGTACTTC. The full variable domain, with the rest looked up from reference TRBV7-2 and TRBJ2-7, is GAGVSQSPSNKVTEKGKDVELRCDPISGHTALYWYRQSLGQGLEFLIYFQGNSAPDKSGLPSDRFSAERTGGSVSTLTIQRTQQEDSAVYLCASSSLHYEQYFGPGTRLTVT.

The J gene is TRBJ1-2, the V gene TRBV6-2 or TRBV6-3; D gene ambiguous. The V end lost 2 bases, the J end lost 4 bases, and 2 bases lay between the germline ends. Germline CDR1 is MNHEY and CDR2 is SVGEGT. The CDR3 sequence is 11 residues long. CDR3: CASSYLYGYTF. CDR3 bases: TGTGCCAGCAGTTACCTCTATGGCTACACCTTC.

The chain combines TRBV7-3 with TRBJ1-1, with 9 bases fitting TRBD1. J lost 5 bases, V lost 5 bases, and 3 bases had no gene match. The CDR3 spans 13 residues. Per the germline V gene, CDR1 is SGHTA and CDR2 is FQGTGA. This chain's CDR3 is CASSPGTGTEAFF. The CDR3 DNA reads TGTGCCAGCAGCCCAGGGACAGGGACTGAAGCTTTCTTT. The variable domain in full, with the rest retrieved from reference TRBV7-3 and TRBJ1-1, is GAGVSQTPSNKVTEKGKYVELRCDPISGHTALYWYRQSLGQGPEFLIYFQGTGAADDSGLPNDRFFAVRPEGSVSTLKIQRTERGDSAVYLCASSPGTGTEAFFGQGTRLTVV.